This T cell receptor beta chain was identified in a study of cytomegalovirus exposure and HLA in healthy donors. At collection, donors were nominally healthy, but unrecorded immune exposures were probable. In regard to this clone: Its antigen remains unknown.

The PCR used 60 Vbeta and 13 Jbeta primers. Libraries were prepared by immunoSEQ multiplex PCR; TCRdb keeps only in-frame clonotypes and omits some of them. The sample yields some 48,000 clones, of which the top ten take up 2% to 2.5%. Study-level findings and limits: DRB1 showed the most TCR associations and HLA-C the fewest in a later analysis, as rates varied by HLA locus. Across donors, presence/absence analyses took sequencing depth to be roughly uniform.

The specimen was PBMCs. The TCR was taken from a woman aged 40 to 50 in good health and CMV-seronegative.

The CDR3 nucleotides are TGTGCCTGGGTGGACAGAAGGGGGGAAAAACTGTTTTTT. Translation gives CAWVDRRGEKLFF. The chain uses TRBV30 and TRBJ1-4; D might be TRBD1 (6 bases). Germline-derived CDR1 and CDR2 are GTSNPN and SVGIG (reference sequence). This CDR3 has 13 residues. V lost 5 bases and J lost 8, with 15 bases in between. Filled out from reference TRBV30 and TRBJ1-4, the complete variable domain reads SQTIHQWPATLVQPVGSPLSLECTVEGTSNPNLYWYRQAAGRGLQLLFYSVGIGQISSEVPQNLSASRPQDRQFILSSKKLLLSDSGFYLCAWVDRRGEKLFFGSGTQLSVL.